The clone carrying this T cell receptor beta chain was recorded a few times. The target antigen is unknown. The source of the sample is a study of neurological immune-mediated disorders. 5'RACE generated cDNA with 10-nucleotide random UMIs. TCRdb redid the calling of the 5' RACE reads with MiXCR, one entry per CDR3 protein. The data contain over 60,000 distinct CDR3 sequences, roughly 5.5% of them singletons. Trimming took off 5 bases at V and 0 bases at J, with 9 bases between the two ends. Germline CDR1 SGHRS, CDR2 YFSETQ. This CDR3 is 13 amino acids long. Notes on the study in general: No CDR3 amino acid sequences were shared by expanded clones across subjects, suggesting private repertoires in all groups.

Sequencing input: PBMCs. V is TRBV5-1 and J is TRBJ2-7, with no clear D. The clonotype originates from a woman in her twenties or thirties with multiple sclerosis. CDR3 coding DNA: TGCGCCAGCAGTCGGCCCTTCTCCTACGAGCAGTACTTC. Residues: CASSRPFSYEQYF.